The 4 T cell receptor beta chains presented below share a single source sample, sequenced in a study of shared clonotypes between healthy human individuals (TCRdb year 2020). Receptor amplification or capture employed the immunoSEQ multiplex PCR assay. TCRdb's version of the immuneACCESS table is confined to in-frame rearrangements and falls short of the full clone set. An unresolved V gene accounts for under half of the shortfall where checked; the remainder is of unknown origin. This sample has some 2.3 million clones in its table, and 85% to 95% of those were observed once. The top ten clones comprise 0.39% of the sample. Sequencing was performed on naive CD4+ T cells from PBMCs. This sample's cell subset or site label indicates: CD45RA+ positively selected. The receptor source for this set is a man aged 18 to 35 in good health. Some clones in this sample may be carry-over from other donors' samples.

The chain is built from TRBV7-3 and TRBJ1-5; D remains ambiguous. This CDR3 has 11 amino acids. Germline lookup yields CDR1 SGHTA and CDR2 FQGTGA. V lost 6 bases and J lost 7, with 7 bases in between. This CDR3 reads CASRNIQPQHF. The CDR3, as DNA: TGTGCCAGCAGGAACATACAGCCCCAGCATTTT.

The rearrangement links TRBV5-1 to TRBJ2-7, with D perhaps matching TRBD1 (5 bases). In germline, CDR1 is SGHRS, CDR2 YFSETQ. V lost 3 bases and J lost 4, with 17 bases in between. The CDR3 has 15 residues. Written as DNA, the CDR3 is TGCGCCAGCAGCTCGAGAGGCGAAGGGGTGTACGAGCAGTACTTC. This codes for CASSSRGEGVYEQYF.

The rearrangement joins TRBV19 to TRBJ1-1; D perhaps matches TRBD1 (5 bases). The CDR3 extends over 13 amino acids. V lost 5 bases and J 5 bases, leaving 12 bases between the germline ends. Germline CDR1 LNHDA, CDR2 SQIVND (reference sequence). The CDR3 loop reads CASSLRVGTEAFF. CDR3 nucleotide sequence: TGTGCCAGTAGTCTCAGGGTGGGGACTGAAGCTTTCTTT.

The J gene is TRBJ1-5, the V gene TRBV28, with TRBD1 as a possible D gene (5 bases). V dropped 3 bases and J dropped 6 bases, with 15 bases sitting between them. The CDR3 runs 15 residues. Germline V gene data show CDR1 as MDHEN and CDR2 as SYDVKM. Here the CDR3 DNA reads TGTGCCAGCAGTTTCTCTCAGGGCTTATTTCAGCCCCAGCATTTT. Translation gives CASSFSQGLFQPQHF.